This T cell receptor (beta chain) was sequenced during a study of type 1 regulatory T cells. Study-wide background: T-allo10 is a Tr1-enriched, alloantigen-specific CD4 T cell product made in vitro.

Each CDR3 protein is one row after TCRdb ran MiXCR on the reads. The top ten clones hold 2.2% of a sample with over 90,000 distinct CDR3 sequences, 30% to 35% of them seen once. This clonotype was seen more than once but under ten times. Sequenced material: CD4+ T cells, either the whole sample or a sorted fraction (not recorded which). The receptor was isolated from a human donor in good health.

CDR3 residues: CASSQPGTSGRIGQETQYF. The DNA for the CDR3 is TGTGCCAGCAGCCAGCCCGGGACTAGCGGGAGGATTGGGCAAGAGACCCAGTACTTC. The chain employs TRBV3-1 and TRBJ2-5; TRBD2 matches at 15 bases. The J segment lost 2 bases and the V segment lost 3 bases, leaving 10 bases of the junction unmatched. Germline lookup yields CDR1 LGHDT and CDR2 YNNKEL (reference sequence). This CDR3 has 19 amino acids.